The T cell receptor (beta chain) described here comes from a study of technical replicates of blood from a few donors. The method was immunoSEQ multiplex PCR; TCRdb's version includes in-frame clones alone and lacks a portion of them. The table includes tens of thousands of clones, roughly 94% detected once. Trimming took off 1 base at V and 6 bases at J, with 12 bases between the two ends. The CDR3 runs to 15 residues. CDR1 is MNHEY and CDR2 is SVGAGI in the germline V gene. This rearrangement joins TRBV6-5 to TRBJ1-4, with no clear D. This receptor was obtained from a human donor in good health. Sequenced sample: T cells isolated from PBMCs. The CDR3 region has the DNA TGTGCCAGCAGTTACTTCAGCTCAGGCGATGAAAAACTGTTTTTT. This codes for CASSYFSSGDEKLFF.